The source of this TCR beta chain is a study of T cell responses to AZD1222 COVID-19 vaccine. The CDR3 has 15 residues. The V gene end was trimmed by 4 bases and the J gene end by 1 base; junction bases not matched to a gene: 3. Germline V gene sequence: CDR1 SGHRS, CDR2 YFSETQ. TCRdb's copy holds only in-frame clones and misses some; the assay was immunoSEQ multiplex PCR. The top ten hold about 0.5% of the sample, which has approximately 260,000 clones, 80% to 95% seen once. The source is an adult in good health. The sample here was peripheral blood, taken on day 0 of AZD1222 vaccination. The chain couples TRBV5-1 to TRBJ2-3, with 10 nucleotides matching TRBD2. This CDR3 reads CASSPGTSGTDTQYF. In DNA, the CDR3 is TGCGCCAGCAGCCCGGGGACTAGCGGCACAGATACGCAGTATTTT.